These 11 T cell receptor beta chains were all obtained from the same sample, sequenced in a study of neurological immune-mediated disorders (dated by TCRdb to about 2019). Libraries were constructed by 5' RACE. The sequencing machine was an Illumina HiSeq 2500. The raw public reads went through TCRdb reprocessing: fastp at Q25, MiXCR clone calling, in-frame beta chains kept. Every CDR3 protein is listed once, alongside the most common genes and DNA of its rows. This sample is represented by some 43,000 distinct CDR3 sequences; about 13% of them were singletons. In total, the top ten clones hold around 9% of the sample. The time point label of this sample denotes: longitudinal time-point 3. The specimen sequenced was PBMCs. The receptor set was obtained from a male donor with HTLV-1-associated myelopathy (HAM/TSP).

This clonotype has just a few counts. A read error may explain this, as a much larger clone is one base away. The rearrangement uses TRBV7-9 and TRBJ2-1; possibly TRBD1 for D (5 bases). The germline gives CDR1 SEHNR, CDR2 FQNEAQ (reference sequence). The CDR3 extends over 15 amino acids. In DNA, the CDR3 is TGTGCCAGCAGCTTAGTACAGGCCTCCTACAATGAGCGGTTCTTC. Amino acid sequence: CASSLVQASYNERFF.

In this sample, this clonotype turned up many times. The CDR3 protein is CASSLQGGPSYNEQFF. The CDR3 DNA reads TGTGCCAGCAGCCTACAGGGAGGGCCTTCCTACAATGAGCAGTTCTTC. This sequence joins TRBV3-1 and TRBJ2-1; D perhaps matches TRBD2 (7 bases). The CDR3 is made up of 16 amino acids. V lost 4 bases and J 1 base, leaving 14 bases between the germline ends. From germline, CDR1 is LGHDT and CDR2 YNNKEL (reference sequence).

This clonotype has at least ten counts. The CDR3 region is CASGETSRIYEQYF. CDR3 nucleotide sequence: TGTGCCAGCGGGGAGACTAGCCGGATCTACGAGCAGTACTTC. This sequence joins TRBV28 and TRBJ2-7; 7 bases agree with TRBD2. Germline loops: CDR1 MDHEN, CDR2 SYDVKM. The CDR3 totals 14 residues. The J segment lost 3 bases and the V segment lost 8 bases, leaving 10 bases of the junction unmatched.

This clonotype was seen at least ten times. This rearrangement joins TRBV5-1 to TRBJ2-5; D unresolved. Germline assignment: CDR1 SGHRS and CDR2 YFSETQ. The CDR3 sequence is 14 residues long. Trimming took 4 bases from V and 0 from J, leaving 10 bases between them. The CDR3 sequence: CASSLQNHQETQYF. CDR3 DNA sequence: TGCGCCAGCAGCCTTCAGAACCACCAAGAGACCCAGTACTTC.

This clonotype has ten or more counts. The chain uses TRBV18 and TRBJ1-1; no definite D call. The V end lost 3 bases, the J end lost 4 bases, and 9 bases lay between the germline ends. CDR3 length: 13 amino acids. The V gene's germline CDR1 is KGHSH and CDR2 LQKENI. CDR3 sequence reads: CASSPVITTEAFF. The CDR3 bases are TGTGCCAGCTCACCTGTAATAACCACTGAAGCTTTCTTT.

This clonotype showed up many times. The chain joins TRBV5-1 to TRBJ2-6; a possible D gene is TRBD1 (5 bases). The CDR3 totals 15 residues. V gave up 3 bases and J gave up 0 bases, with 7 bases separating them. Per the germline V gene, CDR1 is SGHRS and CDR2 is YFSETQ. CDR3 coding DNA: TGCGCCAGCAGCTGGACAAGCTCTGGGGCCAACGTCCTGACTTTC. It is translated as CASSWTSSGANVLTF.

This clonotype has just a few counts. This sequence joins TRBV11-3 and TRBJ1-6; 10 bases fit TRBD1. This CDR3 has 15 residues. Trimming removed 5 bases from V and 9 bases from J; junction bases left unmatched: 7. CDR1 and CDR2 from the germline V gene are SGHNT and YENEEA. As DNA, the CDR3 is TGTGCCAGCAGCCGTCCCGGGACAGGGGCTTCACCCCTCCACTTT. It codes for CASSRPGTGASPLHF.

This clonotype showed up many times. The chain recombines TRBV5-1 with TRBJ2-1, with 10 nucleotides matching TRBD2. Losses at the gene ends were 0 bases for V and 4 bases for J; bases not matched to a gene: 7. The V gene's germline CDR1 is SGHRS and CDR2 YFSETQ. The CDR3 is 17 residues long. CDR3 sequence: CASSLGLAGALYNEQFF. The CDR3 DNA follows: TGCGCCAGCAGCTTGGGGCTAGCGGGGGCTCTATACAATGAGCAGTTCTTC.

At least ten counts were recorded for this clonotype. The chain recombines TRBV9 with TRBJ2-5; the D gene is possibly TRBD1 (6 bases). The CDR3 has 14 residues. V was shortened by 0 bases and J by 1 base, with 7 bases between the two germline ends. The germline gives CDR1 SGDLS, CDR2 YYNGEE. The CDR3 nucleotides read TGTGCCAGCAGCGTAGGCAGGGGCCAAGAGACCCAGTACTTC. Its protein product is CASSVGRGQETQYF.

The chain employs TRBV14 and TRBJ2-4, with 11 bases fitting TRBD2. CDR1 and CDR2 (germline): SGHDN, FVKESK. This CDR3 is 20 amino acids long. V gave up 0 bases and J gave up 4 bases; unmatched junction bases: 14. The CDR3: CASSQDSLAGGPFRKNIQYF. As DNA, the CDR3 is TGTGCCAGCAGCCAAGATTCGCTAGCGGGGGGCCCTTTTAGGAAAAACATTCAGTACTTC.

This clonotype was recorded many times. V and J are TRBV20-1 and TRBJ1-4; 9 nucleotides align to TRBD1. Germline V gene lookup returns CDR1 DFQATT and CDR2 SNEGSKA (reference sequence). The CDR3 spans 14 residues. V shed 4 bases, J shed 5 bases, and the junction held 5 bases outside the gene matches. The CDR3 nucleotides are TGCAGTGCTAACCTCGGGACAGGGAATGAAAAACTGTTTTTT. Translating gives CSANLGTGNEKLFF.